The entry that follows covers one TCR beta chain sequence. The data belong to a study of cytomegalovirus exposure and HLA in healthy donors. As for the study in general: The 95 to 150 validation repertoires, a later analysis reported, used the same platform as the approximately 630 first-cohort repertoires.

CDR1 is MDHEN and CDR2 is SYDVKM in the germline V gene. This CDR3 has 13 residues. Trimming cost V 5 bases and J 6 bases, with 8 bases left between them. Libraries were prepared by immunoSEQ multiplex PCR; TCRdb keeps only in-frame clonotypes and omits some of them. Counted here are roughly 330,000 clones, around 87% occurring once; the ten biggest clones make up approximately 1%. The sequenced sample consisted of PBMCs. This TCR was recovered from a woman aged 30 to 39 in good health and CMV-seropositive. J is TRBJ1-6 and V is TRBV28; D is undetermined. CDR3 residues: CASSPQRNSPLHF. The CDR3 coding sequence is TGTGCCAGCAGTCCCCAGCGTAATTCACCCCTCCACTTT.